This T cell receptor beta chain was documented in a study of T cells after yellow fever vaccination. The CDR3 length is 14 residues. With V trimmed by 6 bases and J by 3 bases, 8 bases remained unmatched. In this sample, this clonotype turned up a few times. TCRdb passed the 5' RACE reads through MiXCR, listing each CDR3 protein once. The sample yields more than 350,000 distinct CDR3 sequences, roughly 12% seen once. The J gene is TRBJ2-7, the V gene TRBV12-3 or TRBV12-4; the match to TRBD2 covers 7 bases. This sample comprised PBMCs, obtained on the day of the first yellow fever vaccination. This receptor was obtained from a man aged 18 to 35 who received the YFV17D yellow fever vaccine. CDR3 region: CASSPQRGVYEQYF. In nucleotides, the CDR3 is TGTGCCAGCAGCCCTCAGCGGGGCGTCTACGAGCAGTACTTC.